The 31 T cell receptor beta chains in this list originate from one sample, sequenced in a study of T cell changes during pregnancy in multiple sclerosis. Repertoires were generated with immunoSEQ multiplex PCR, while TCRdb's copy carries only in-frame clones and drops some. The data hold around 77,000 clones, with roughly 91% observed a single time. The sample in question was peripheral blood, obtained in the third trimester of pregnancy. The receptors derive from a female donor in good health, enrolled as a control in a pregnancy study.

This clone was recorded once. This sequence joins TRBV19 and TRBJ1-6, with D possibly matching TRBD1 (6 bases). The CDR3 is 15 amino acids. V was pared by 4 bases and J by 7 bases, with 14 bases between. In germline, CDR1 is LNHDA, CDR2 SQIVND (reference sequence). The CDR3 loop is CASSTSLQGNSPLHF. For the CDR3, the DNA is TGTGCCAGTAGTACGAGCCTACAGGGAAATTCACCCCTCCACTTT. The full variable domain, rest sourced from reference TRBV19 and TRBJ1-6, is DGGITQSPKYLFRKEGQNVTLSCEQNLNHDAMYWYRQDPGQGLRLIYYSQIVNDFQKGDIAEGYSVSREKKESFPLTVTSAQKNPTAFYLCASSTSLQGNSPLHFGNGTRLTVT.

The chain recombines TRBV7-9 with TRBJ2-5, with 9 bases that match TRBD1. The J call is uncertain, as TRBJ2-7 better fits the DNA end. CDR3 size: 14 residues. CDR1 SEHNR and CDR2 FQNEAQ come from the germline V gene (reference sequence). In DNA form, the CDR3 reads TGTGCCAGCAGCTTAGGGGACAGGGTGTACGAGCAGTACTTC. Encoded protein: CASSLGDRVYEQYF.

This clone was found a few times. The gene calls are TRBV9 and TRBJ1-1; 10 bases are a match to TRBD1. The germline V gene encodes CDR1 SGDLS and CDR2 YYNGEE. V lost 0 bases and J lost 0; bases outside the gene matches: 5. The length of the CDR3 is 17 residues. This chain's CDR3 is CASSVGIGTGVNTEAFF. The CDR3 bases are TGTGCCAGCAGCGTAGGTATCGGGACAGGGGTGAACACTGAAGCTTTCTTT.

This clone occurred once. The chain uses TRBV11-2 and TRBJ2-7; 10 nucleotides align to TRBD2. Germline values: CDR1 SGHAT, CDR2 FQNNGV. Trimming at V came to 2 bases and at J to 4 bases, leaving 2 bases not matched to a gene. This CDR3 is built from 14 residues. The CDR3 DNA reads as TGTGCCAGCAGCTTATCTAGCGGGAGATACGAGCAGTACTTC. Translating it yields CASSLSSGRYEQYF.

V gene TRBV6-6 combines with J gene TRBJ1-2; D might be TRBD1 (5 bases). The V end was cut by 7 bases, the J end by 4 bases, with 19 bases between. CDR3 length: 15 residues. Germline CDR1 is MNHNY and CDR2 is SVGAGI (reference sequence). This CDR3 reads CASNKQEGNSYGYTF. DNA of the CDR3: TGTGCCAGCAACAAACAGGAGGGCAATAGCTATGGCTACACCTTC.

This chain joins TRBV7-9 and TRBJ1-4; 11 nucleotides line up with TRBD1. The CDR3 runs to 17 residues. J was trimmed by 3 bases and V by 1 base; bases with no gene match: 4. Germline lookup yields CDR1 SEHNR and CDR2 FQNEAQ (reference sequence). CDR3 coding DNA: TGTGCCAGCAGCTTAGGAGGACAGGGGGCTTCTAATGAAAAACTGTTTTTT. Amino acids: CASSLGGQGASNEKLFF.

This sequence joins TRBV18 and TRBJ1-1; weak D call: TRBD1 (6 bases). Germline V gene sequence: CDR1 KGHSH, CDR2 LQKENI. The CDR3 sequence is 12 residues long. Trimming left V 3 bases short and J 7 bases short, with 9 bases between. CDR3 nucleotides: TGTGCCAGCTCACCGCTGACAGGTGAAGCTTTCTTT. Residues: CASSPLTGEAFF.

The V gene is TRBV19, the J gene TRBJ1-5; D ambiguous. The CDR3 spans 16 residues. The ends were cut back, 6 bases at V and 0 bases at J, with 15 bases in the middle. Per germline, CDR1 LNHDA and CDR2 SQIVND (reference sequence). CDR3 nucleotides: TGTGCCAGTAGAACCTACGGGAGCCCTAGCAATCAGCCCCAGCATTTT. Translated: CASRTYGSPSNQPQHF.

CDR3: CASRKRQGRGLTEAFF. CDR3 nucleotide sequence: TGTGCCAGTAGGAAGAGACAGGGCCGGGGCCTCACTGAAGCTTTCTTT. The V call is TRBV19, the J call TRBJ1-1; the match to TRBD1 covers 7 bases. This CDR3 has 16 amino acids. J was trimmed by 4 bases and V by 6 bases; bases with no gene match: 14. Germline assignment: CDR1 LNHDA and CDR2 SQIVND (reference sequence).

The chain links TRBV6-1 to TRBJ1-2; possibly TRBD1 for D (5 bases). Germline CDR1 is MNHNS and CDR2 is SASEGT. V was pared by 3 bases and J by 4 bases, with 12 bases between. The CDR3 runs to 14 residues. The CDR3: CASSESQVSYGYTF. The CDR3 DNA sequence: TGTGCCAGCAGTGAGTCACAGGTCAGCTATGGCTACACCTTC.

The chain links TRBV6-5 to TRBJ2-3; 9 nucleotides agree with TRBD2. Trimming removed 5 bases from V and 5 bases from J; junction bases left unmatched: 8. The CDR3 has 15 residues. Germline CDR1 and CDR2: MNHEY and SVGAGI. CDR3 coding DNA: TGTGCCAGCAGTACACGAGCGGGGGGAAAAGATACGCAGTATTTT. Amino acid sequence: CASSTRAGGKDTQYF.

The table lists this clone with a count of one. The rearrangement joins TRBV6-5 to TRBJ1-4; maybe TRBD1 (6 bases). The length of the CDR3 is 14 residues. Trimming took 6 bases from V and 11 from J, leaving 19 bases between them. From germline, CDR1 is MNHEY and CDR2 SVGAGI. CDR3 amino acids: CASRPDRLEGKLFF. DNA for the CDR3: TGTGCCAGCAGACCCGACAGGCTTGAGGGGAAACTGTTTTTT.

The chain links TRBV2 to TRBJ2-2, with D maybe TRBD1 (6 bases). The CDR3 contains 14 residues. The V end was cut by 3 bases, the J end by 4 bases, with 9 bases between. The germline CDR1 and CDR2 sequences are SNHLY and FYNNEI. CDR3 coding DNA: TGTGCCAGCAGTGAGTGGGGGCCCACCGGGGAGCTGTTTTTT. Encoded protein: CASSEWGPTGELFF.

The chain carries TRBV28 and TRBJ1-1, with TRBD1 matching 8 bases. J lost 7 bases, V lost 7 bases, and 14 bases had no gene match. Germline V gene sequence: CDR1 MDHEN, CDR2 SYDVKM. This CDR3 comprises 15 residues. CDR3 amino acids: CASTTQGTGKIEAFF. The CDR3 DNA is TGTGCCAGCACCACTCAGGGGACAGGCAAGATTGAAGCTTTCTTT.

V is TRBV28 and J is TRBJ1-2; 7 positions match TRBD1. The trim removed 6 bases at V and 6 bases at J, leaving 10 bases unmatched. In germline, CDR1 is MDHEN, CDR2 SYDVKM. The CDR3 runs to 14 residues. CDR3: CASSRTGLVNGYTF. As DNA, the CDR3 is TGTGCCAGCAGCCGGACAGGCTTAGTTAATGGCTACACCTTC.

The CDR3 spells CASSEGGETQYF. The CDR3 DNA reads as TGCGCCAGCAGTGAGGGAGGAGAGACCCAGTACTTC. This chain joins TRBV5-1 and TRBJ2-5; weak D call: TRBD2 (6 bases). Trimming took 5 bases from V and 4 from J, leaving 9 bases between them. The CDR3 extends over 12 amino acids. Germline CDR1 is SGHRS and CDR2 is YFSETQ.

The V and J genes are TRBV7-6 and TRBJ2-3, with a tentative D call TRBD2 (5 bases). Trimming cost V 1 base and J 1 base, with 6 bases left between them. Germline CDR1 SGHVS, CDR2 FNYEAQ. This CDR3 is 14 amino acids long. This chain's CDR3 is CASSLGGRTDTQYF. The CDR3 coding sequence is TGTGCCAGCAGCTTAGGAGGGCGCACAGATACGCAGTATTTT.

This chain connects TRBV28 to TRBJ2-7, with 12 bases matching TRBD1. With 2 bases clipped from V and 5 bases from J, the junction kept 4 bases outside the gene matches. Germline V gene lookup returns CDR1 MDHEN and CDR2 SYDVKM. The CDR3 contains 15 residues. The CDR3, as DNA: TGTGCCAGCAGTTTAAGTGGGACAGGGGGCCACGAGCAGTACTTC. Its protein product is CASSLSGTGGHEQYF.

The rearrangement joins TRBV5-4 to TRBJ2-3; 7 nucleotides align to TRBD1. The length of the CDR3 is 14 residues. Germline lookup yields CDR1 SGHNT and CDR2 YYREEE (reference sequence). V gave up 4 bases and J gave up 3 bases; unmatched junction bases: 5. CDR3 sequence: CASSPTGYTDTQYF. In DNA, the CDR3 is TGTGCCAGCAGCCCGACAGGGTATACAGATACGCAGTATTTT.

This rearrangement joins TRBV7-6 to TRBJ2-7, with a weak D call TRBD1 (6 bases). The germline V gene encodes CDR1 SGHVS and CDR2 FNYEAQ. The length of the CDR3 is 15 residues. V was shortened by 1 base and J by 4 bases, with 14 bases between the two germline ends. CDR3 coding DNA: TGTGCCAGCAGCTTAGAAGGGACACTGTTGTACGAGCAGTACTTC. Translating it yields CASSLEGTLLYEQYF.

The chain is built from TRBV5-1 and TRBJ2-5; tentatively, D is TRBD1 (6 bases). The V end was cut by 9 bases, the J end by 4 bases, with 19 bases between. Germline CDR1 reads SGHRS; CDR2 reads YFSETQ. The CDR3 length is 14 residues. The CDR3 DNA is TGCGCCACCTCCCCGGCGGGCAGGGGAGAGACCCAGTACTTC. This codes for CATSPAGRGETQYF.

CDR3 DNA: TGCGCCAGCAGCCAAGAGGGACAGGGGTTCTCTGGAAACACCATATATTTT. Translating it yields CASSQEGQGFSGNTIYF. J is TRBJ1-3 and V is TRBV4-1, with TRBD1 identical over 10 bases. The V gene end was trimmed by 0 bases and the J gene end by 0 bases; junction bases not matched to a gene: 2. CDR1 and CDR2 from the germline V gene are MGHRA and YSYEKL. The CDR3 spans 17 residues.

The chain is built from TRBV5-1 and TRBJ1-2; D is perhaps TRBD1 (6 bases). This CDR3 comprises 13 residues. Trimming took 3 bases from V and 4 from J, leaving 10 bases between them. Germline V gives CDR1 SGHRS, CDR2 YFSETQ. CDR3 coding DNA: TGCGCCAGCAGCTCAGGACAGCCCTATGGCTACACCTTC. Translated, it gives CASSSGQPYGYTF.

V is TRBV20-1 and J is TRBJ2-7, with 8 bases identical to TRBD1. The germline V gene encodes CDR1 DFQATT and CDR2 SNEGSKA (reference sequence). Trimming cost V 6 bases and J 7 bases; bases outside gene matches: 5. The CDR3 is 11 residues long. The CDR3 loop reads CSAGRGQEQYF. The CDR3, as DNA: TGCAGTGCAGGCAGGGGGCAAGAGCAGTACTTC.

The genes are TRBV5-8 and TRBJ2-7, with 8 bases identical to TRBD1. The V and J ends lost 0 bases and 8 bases, in that order; junction bases with no gene match: 13. CDR3 length: 16 residues. Germline loops: CDR1 SGHTS, CDR2 YDEGEE. The CDR3 reads CASSLGPRTGSVKQYF. Here the CDR3 DNA reads TGTGCCAGCAGCTTGGGACCGAGGACAGGGTCGGTCAAGCAGTACTTC. The complete variable domain, with remaining parts taken from reference TRBV5-8 and TRBJ2-7, reads EAGVTQSPTHLIKTRGQQATLRCSPISGHTSVYWYQQALGLGLQFLLWYDEGEERNRGNFPPRFSGRQFPNYSSELNVNALELEDSALYLCASSLGPRTGSVKQYFGPGTRLTVT.

The chain is built from TRBV6-1 and TRBJ1-1; possible D gene TRBD1, 5 bases. With 5 bases removed from V and 2 bases from J, the gap between germline ends came to 12 bases. Germline V gene sequence: CDR1 MNHNS, CDR2 SASEGT. The CDR3 length is 14 residues. CDR3 bases: TGTGCCAGCAGTACAGGTTGGGGCAACACTGAAGCTTTCTTT. It translates to CASSTGWGNTEAFF.

The chain employs TRBV5-1 and TRBJ2-1, with D possibly TRBD2 on 6 matching bases. The CDR3 loop spans 13 amino acids. Germline V gene sequence: CDR1 SGHRS, CDR2 YFSETQ. Trimming shortened V by 4 bases and J by 8 bases, and 13 bases separated the two germline ends. CDR3 coding DNA: TGCGCCAGCAGCCCTCGGGAGCAGGATGAGCAGTTCTTC. Its protein product is CASSPREQDEQFF.

This clone was seen only a few times. J is TRBJ1-1 and V is TRBV5-1; no reliable D call. Germline CDR1 reads SGHRS; CDR2 reads YFSETQ. There are 13 residues in the CDR3. The V end lost 0 bases, the J end lost 6 bases, and 9 bases lay between the germline ends. The CDR3 DNA follows: TGCGCCAGCAGCTTGGCCCCGCAGGCTGAAGCTTTCTTT. Its protein is CASSLAPQAEAFF.

The genes are TRBV5-1 and TRBJ2-5; 7 bases agree with TRBD2. CDR3 length: 13 amino acids. Trimming cost V 0 bases and J 5 bases; bases outside gene matches: 1. Germline loops: CDR1 SGHRS, CDR2 YFSETQ. This CDR3 is CASSLAGGETQYF. CDR3 in DNA: TGCGCCAGCAGCTTGGCCGGGGGGGAGACCCAGTACTTC. Using reference TRBV5-1 and TRBJ2-5 for the parts outside the CDR3, the full variable domain is KAGVTQTPRYLIKTRGQQVTLSCSPISGHRSVSWYQQTPGQGLQFLFEYFSETQRNKGNFPGRFSGRQFSNSRSEMNVSTLELGDSALYLCASSLAGGETQYFGPGTRLLVL.

The chain recombines TRBV29-1 with TRBJ1-1; D may be TRBD1 (5 bases). Germline lookup yields CDR1 SQVTM and CDR2 ANQGSEA. V was trimmed by 4 bases and J by 4 bases, leaving 13 bases between them. This CDR3 contains 13 residues. The DNA of the CDR3 is TGCAGCGTTGTTCGCAGGGAGGGCACTGAAGCTTTCTTT. Translation: CSVVRREGTEAFF.

The sample holds a few counts of this clone. The genes are TRBV6-1 and TRBJ1-5, with D possibly TRBD1 on 5 matching bases. Germline loops: CDR1 MNHNS, CDR2 SASEGT. There are 15 residues in the CDR3. Between the trimmed V and J ends, which lost 4 bases and 5 bases, there was a span of 15 bases. The CDR3 nucleotides read TGTGCCAGCAGTGCGTCTTCTGACAGCTATCAGCCCCAGCATTTT. Protein: CASSASSDSYQPQHF.